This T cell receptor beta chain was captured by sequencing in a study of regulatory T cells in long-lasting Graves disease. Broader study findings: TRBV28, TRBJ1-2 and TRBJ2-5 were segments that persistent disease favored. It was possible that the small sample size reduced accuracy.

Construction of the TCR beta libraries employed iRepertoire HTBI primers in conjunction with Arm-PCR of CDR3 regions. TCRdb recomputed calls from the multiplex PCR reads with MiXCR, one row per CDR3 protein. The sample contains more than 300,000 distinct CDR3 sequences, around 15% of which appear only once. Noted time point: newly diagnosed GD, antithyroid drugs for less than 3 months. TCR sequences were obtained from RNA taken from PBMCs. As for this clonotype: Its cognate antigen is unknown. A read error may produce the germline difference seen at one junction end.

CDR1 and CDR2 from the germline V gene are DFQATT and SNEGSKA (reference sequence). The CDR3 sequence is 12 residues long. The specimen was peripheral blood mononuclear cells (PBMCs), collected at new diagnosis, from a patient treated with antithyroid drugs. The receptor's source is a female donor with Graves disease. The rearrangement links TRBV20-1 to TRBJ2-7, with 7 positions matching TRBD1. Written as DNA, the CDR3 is TGCAGTGCATCCGGGACAGCGTACGAGCACTACTTC. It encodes CSASGTAYEHYF.